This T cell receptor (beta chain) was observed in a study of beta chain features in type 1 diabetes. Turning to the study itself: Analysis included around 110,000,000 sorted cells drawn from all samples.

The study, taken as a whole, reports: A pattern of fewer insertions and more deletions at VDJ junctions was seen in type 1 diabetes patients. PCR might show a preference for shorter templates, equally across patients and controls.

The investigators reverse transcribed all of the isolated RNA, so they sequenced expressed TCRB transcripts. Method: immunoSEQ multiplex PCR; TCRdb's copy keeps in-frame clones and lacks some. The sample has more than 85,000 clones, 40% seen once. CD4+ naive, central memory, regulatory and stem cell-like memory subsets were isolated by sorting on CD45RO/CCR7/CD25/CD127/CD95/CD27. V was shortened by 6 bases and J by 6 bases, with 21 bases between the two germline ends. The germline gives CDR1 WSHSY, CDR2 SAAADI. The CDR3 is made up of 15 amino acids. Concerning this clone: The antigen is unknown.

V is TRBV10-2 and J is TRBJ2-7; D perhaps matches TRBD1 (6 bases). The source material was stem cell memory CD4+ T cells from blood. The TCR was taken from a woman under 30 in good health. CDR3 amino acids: CASRDQGNLMSEQYF. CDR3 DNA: TGCGCCAGCAGAGACCAGGGGAATCTCATGTCCGAGCAGTACTTC.